This T cell receptor beta chain comes out of a study of T cell repertoires in cytomegalovirus infection. Overall study: As its CMV epitopes, the study selected recently identified HLA-C-restricted and well-studied HLA-B-restricted targets. Based on public TCR beta signatures, there were indications of CMV infection and of a matching HLA type. Study-wide results and caveats: Carriers of CMV and the relevant HLA type were discriminated by public TCR beta frequency. There were HLA-C-restricted CMV-specific TCR beta clonotypes dominating the ex vivo response.

The CDR3 covers 15 residues. With 6 bases removed from V and 2 bases from J, the gap between germline ends came to 15 bases. Per germline, CDR1 MNHEY and CDR2 SMNVEV (reference sequence). Via MiXCR, TCRdb re-called the reads, giving one row per CDR3 protein. The sample records around 770,000 distinct CDR3 sequences, roughly 28% being singletons. There are many counts of this clonotype. The antigen is undetermined. This TCR was recovered from a human donor in good health (CMV status not recorded). Some clones in this sample may be carry-over from other donors' samples. The rearrangement joins TRBV27 to TRBJ2-3; D may correspond to TRBD1 or TRBD2 (6 bases each). This sample comprised cultured CD8+ T cells from PBMCs, obtained from culture after CMV antigen stimulation. For the CDR3, the DNA is TGTGCCAGCAGCTTTGGGGGGCGTTCCACAGATACGCAGTATTTT. The encoded protein is CASSFGGRSTDTQYF.